Sequencing of this T cell receptor (beta chain) was carried out in a study of T cell changes during pregnancy in multiple sclerosis. This CDR3 spans 9 amino acids. The V gene's germline CDR1 is LGHNA and CDR2 YSLEER. V lost 10 bases to trimming and J lost 3 bases, with 4 bases between them. Some clones are missing from TCRdb's copy, which holds only in-frame ones; the method was immunoSEQ multiplex PCR. There are some 38,000 clones in the sample; more than 75% occur only once, and under 0.75% lies in the top ten. The sequence was collected from a female donor in good health, enrolled as a control in a pregnancy study. This sequence joins TRBV4-3 and TRBJ2-7; no definite D call. This specimen consisted of CD4+ T cells from peripheral blood mononuclear cells, obtained in the second trimester of pregnancy. The CDR3 DNA reads as TGCGCCACAGACTACGAGCAGTACTTC. Translation gives CATDYEQYF.